This T cell receptor beta chain originates from a study of cytomegalovirus exposure and HLA in healthy donors. A multiplex PCR was run with 60 Vbeta primers and 13 Jbeta primers. In the original processing: Roughly 11 million of the about 80 million unique TCR beta chains counted in a later analysis were shared. Profiling relied on immunoSEQ multiplex PCR, and the TCRdb table lists in-frame clones only, not all of them. That table furnishes V, J and clone size, whereas the DNA furnished D and trimming. In the table there are tens of thousands of clones, 72% of which are singletons. Healthy bone marrow donors made up the cohort. Study-wide findings and caveats: Serostatus for CMV was the only available immune exposure information. Earlier results showed most TCR beta V segments being productive about 87% or about 30% of the time.

The length of the CDR3 is 15 residues. Trimming at V came to 4 bases and at J to 0 bases, leaving 4 bases not matched to a gene. Germline V lookup: CDR1 SGHTS, CDR2 YDEGEE. Comments on this clone: The target antigen is unknown.

The source is a man aged 55-75 years in good health and CMV-seropositive. The chain couples TRBV5-8 to TRBJ1-3; 7 nucleotides agree with TRBD1. Specimen: PBMCs. The CDR3 DNA reads TGTGCCAGCAGCCGCCGGGACAGCTCTGGAAACACCATATATTTT. This encodes CASSRRDSSGNTIYF.